Included here is one T cell receptor (beta chain) sequence, with context. The data are from a study of early T cells in non-severe SARS-CoV-2 infection. TCRdb used MiXCR to reprocess the 5' RACE reads, holding one entry per CDR3 protein. Seen here are roughly 56,000 distinct CDR3 sequences, roughly 13% observed once, and the top ten hold 9.5% to 10%. This TCR derives from an adult who was a healthcare worker with PCR-confirmed SARS-CoV-2 infection or an uninfected control (not recorded which). The sample comprised whole blood.

CDR3 sequence: CASSLGDGYTF. CDR3 sequence (DNA): TGTGCCAGCAGCTTAGGGGATGGCTACACCTTC. The chain employs TRBV7-9 and TRBJ1-2; D is ambiguous. V shed 1 base and J shed 6 bases, with 3 bases lying between them. Germline V gives CDR1 SEHNR, CDR2 FQNEAQ (reference sequence). CDR3 length equals 11 residues. The variable domain in full, with the rest retrieved from reference TRBV7-9 and TRBJ1-2, is DTGVSQNPRHKITKRGQNVTFRCDPISEHNRLYWYRQTLGQGPEFLTYFQNEAQLEKSRLLSDRFSAERPKGSFSTLEIQRTEQGDSAMYLCASSLGDGYTFGSGTRLTVV.